The T cell receptor (beta chain) described here comes from a study of CD8 T cells in Susac syndrome. With 3 bases clipped from V and 4 bases from J, the junction kept 4 bases outside the gene matches. The CDR3 covers 14 residues. In contrast to the negatively isolated CD8+ and CD4+ T cells, TEMRA cells were FACS-enriched. Random hexamers were used to reverse transcribe the RNA input (about 0.5 to 1 ug). TCRdb processed the immunoSEQ multiplex PCR reads anew with MiXCR; each CDR3 protein has one entry. The table shows under 200,000 distinct CDR3 sequences, with roughly nine tenths occurring only once.

The rearrangement links TRBV12-3 or TRBV12-4 to TRBJ1-1; 8 bases align to TRBD1. The specimen was CD4+ T cells from PBMCs. The TCR originated in a human donor with Susac syndrome. This CDR3 is CASSFSGGGTEAFF. The CDR3 nucleotides read TGTGCCAGCAGTTTCTCAGGGGGCGGCACTGAAGCTTTCTTT.